Listed here is a single T cell receptor beta chain. Its cognate antigen is unknown. This entry belongs to a study of T cell responses to AZD1222 COVID-19 vaccine. Findings and caveats of the study: Donor demographics were predominantly white British with a female majority; clonal diversity may be underestimated. At study baseline, merely five or six AZD1222 recipients were seropositive. Increased Spike-specific TCR breadth and depth were observed after two AZD1222 doses.

Libraries were prepared by immunoSEQ multiplex PCR; TCRdb keeps only in-frame clonotypes and omits some of them. The table shows 90,000 to 150,000 clones, with 80% to 90% occurring only once. CDR3 length equals 15 residues. V lost 7 bases and J lost 7; bases outside the gene matches: 11. Per the germline V gene, CDR1 is MNHEY and CDR2 is SVGAGI. The receptor was derived from an adult in good health. The chain is built from TRBV6-5 and TRBJ1-4; 8 positions match TRBD1. The source was peripheral blood, collected on day 0 of AZD1222 vaccination. CDR3 in DNA: TGTGCCAGCACCCAGACCGGGACAGGAGGTGAAAAACTGTTTTTT. It translates to CASTQTGTGGEKLFF.